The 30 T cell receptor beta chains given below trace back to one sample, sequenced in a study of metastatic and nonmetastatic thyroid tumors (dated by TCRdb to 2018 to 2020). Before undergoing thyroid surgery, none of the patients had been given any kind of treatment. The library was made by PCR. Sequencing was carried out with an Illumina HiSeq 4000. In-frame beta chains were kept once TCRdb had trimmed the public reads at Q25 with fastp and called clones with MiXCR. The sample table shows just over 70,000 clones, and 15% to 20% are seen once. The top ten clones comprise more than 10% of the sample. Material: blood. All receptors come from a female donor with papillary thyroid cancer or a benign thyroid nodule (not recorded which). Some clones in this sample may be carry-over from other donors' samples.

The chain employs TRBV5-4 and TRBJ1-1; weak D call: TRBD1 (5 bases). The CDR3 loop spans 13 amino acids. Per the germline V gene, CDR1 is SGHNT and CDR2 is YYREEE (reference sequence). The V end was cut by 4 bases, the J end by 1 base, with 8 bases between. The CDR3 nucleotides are TGTGCCAGCAGCGGGGGTCGGAACACTGAAGCTTTCTTT. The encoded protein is CASSGGRNTEAFF.

The CDR3 DNA follows: TGCGCCAGCAATGACGGCAGTGGAAACACCATATATTTT. This gives the protein CASNDGSGNTIYF. The V call is TRBV5-1, the J call TRBJ1-3; D ambiguous. The V and J ends lost 6 bases and 3 bases respectively, with 10 bases between them. In germline, CDR1 is SGHRS, CDR2 YFSETQ. This CDR3 contains 13 residues.

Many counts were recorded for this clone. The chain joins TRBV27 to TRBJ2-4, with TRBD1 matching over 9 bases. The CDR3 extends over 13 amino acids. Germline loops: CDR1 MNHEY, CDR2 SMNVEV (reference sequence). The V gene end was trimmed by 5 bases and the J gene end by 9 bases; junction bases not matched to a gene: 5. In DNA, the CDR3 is TGTGCCAGCAGTGGACAGGGGATGGGCATTCAGTACTTC. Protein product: CASSGQGMGIQYF.

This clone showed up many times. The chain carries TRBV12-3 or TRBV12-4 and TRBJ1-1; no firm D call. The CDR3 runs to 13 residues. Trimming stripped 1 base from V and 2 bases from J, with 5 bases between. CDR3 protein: CASSLGHNTEAFF. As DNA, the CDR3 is TGTGCCAGCAGTTTAGGGCATAACACTGAAGCTTTCTTT.

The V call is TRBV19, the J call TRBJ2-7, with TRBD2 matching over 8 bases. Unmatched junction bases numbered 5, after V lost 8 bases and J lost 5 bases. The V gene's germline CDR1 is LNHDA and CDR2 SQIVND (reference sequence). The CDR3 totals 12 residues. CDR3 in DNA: TGTGCCAGTGCGGGGGGCGCCCACGAGCAGTACTTC. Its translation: CASAGGAHEQYF.

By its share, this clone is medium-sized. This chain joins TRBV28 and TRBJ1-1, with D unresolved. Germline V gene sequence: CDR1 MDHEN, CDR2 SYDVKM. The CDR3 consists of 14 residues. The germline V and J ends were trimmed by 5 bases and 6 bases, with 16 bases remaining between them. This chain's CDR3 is CASSMADVFPEAFF. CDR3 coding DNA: TGTGCCAGCAGTATGGCTGACGTTTTCCCTGAAGCTTTCTTT.

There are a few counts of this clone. The CDR3 DNA reads as TGCGCCAGCAGTGGAACGGGAGTGCACGACACAGATACGCAGTATTTT. Translated: CASSGTGVHDTDTQYF. The V and J genes are TRBV10-1 and TRBJ2-3, with a weak D call TRBD2 (6 bases). The CDR3 spans 16 residues. Germline CDR1 WNHNN, CDR2 SYGVQD (reference sequence). V gave up 4 bases and J gave up 2 bases, with 16 bases separating them.

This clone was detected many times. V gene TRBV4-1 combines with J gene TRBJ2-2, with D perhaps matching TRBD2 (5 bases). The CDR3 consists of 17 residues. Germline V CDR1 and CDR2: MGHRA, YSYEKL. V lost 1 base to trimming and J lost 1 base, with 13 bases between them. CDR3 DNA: TGCGCCAGCAGCCAAGGATCGTGGGAGCGGAACACCGGGGAGCTGTTTTTT. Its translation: CASSQGSWERNTGELFF.

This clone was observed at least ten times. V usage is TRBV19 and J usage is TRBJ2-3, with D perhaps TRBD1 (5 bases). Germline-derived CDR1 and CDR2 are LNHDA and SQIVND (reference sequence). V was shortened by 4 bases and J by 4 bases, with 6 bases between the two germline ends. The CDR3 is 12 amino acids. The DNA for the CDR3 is TGTGCCAGTAGTAGGGGCCCAGATACGCAGTATTTT. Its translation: CASSRGPDTQYF.

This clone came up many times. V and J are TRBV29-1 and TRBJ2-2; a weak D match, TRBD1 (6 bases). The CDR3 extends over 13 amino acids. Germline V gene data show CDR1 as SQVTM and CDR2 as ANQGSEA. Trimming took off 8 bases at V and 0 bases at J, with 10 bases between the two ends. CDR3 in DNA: TGCAGCTCCGGACAGACGAACACCGGGGAGCTGTTTTTT. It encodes CSSGQTNTGELFF.

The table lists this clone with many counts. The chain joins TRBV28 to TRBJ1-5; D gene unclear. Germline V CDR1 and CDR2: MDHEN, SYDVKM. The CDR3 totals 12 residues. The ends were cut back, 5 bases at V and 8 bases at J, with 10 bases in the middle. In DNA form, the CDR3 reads TGTGCCAGCAGTGACTTGGTTGAGCCCCAGCATTTT. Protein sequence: CASSDLVEPQHF.

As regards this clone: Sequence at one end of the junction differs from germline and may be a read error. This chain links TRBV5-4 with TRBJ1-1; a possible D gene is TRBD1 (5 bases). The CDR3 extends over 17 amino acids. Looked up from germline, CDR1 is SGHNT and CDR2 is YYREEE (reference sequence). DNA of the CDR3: TGTGTCAGCAGTTTGTTTGAAATAACAGGCATGAACACTGAAGCTTTCTTT. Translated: CVSSLFEITGMNTEAFF.

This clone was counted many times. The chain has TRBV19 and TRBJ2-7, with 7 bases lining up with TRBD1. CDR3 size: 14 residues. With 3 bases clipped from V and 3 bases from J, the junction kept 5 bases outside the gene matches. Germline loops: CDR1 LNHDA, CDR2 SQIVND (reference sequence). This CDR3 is CASSIRTGLYEQYF. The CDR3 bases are TGTGCCAGTAGTATCCGGACAGGACTCTACGAGCAGTACTTC.

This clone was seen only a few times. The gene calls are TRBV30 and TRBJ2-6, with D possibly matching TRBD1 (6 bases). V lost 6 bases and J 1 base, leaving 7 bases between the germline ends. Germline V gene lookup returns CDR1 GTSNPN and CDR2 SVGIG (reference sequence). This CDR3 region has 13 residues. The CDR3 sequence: CACDRSGANVLTF. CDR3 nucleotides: TGTGCCTGCGACAGGTCTGGGGCCAACGTCCTGACTTTC.

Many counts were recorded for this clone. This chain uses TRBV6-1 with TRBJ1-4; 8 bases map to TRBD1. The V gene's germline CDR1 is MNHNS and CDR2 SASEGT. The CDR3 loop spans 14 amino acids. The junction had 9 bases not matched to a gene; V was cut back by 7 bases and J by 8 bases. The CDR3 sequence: CASTGKGDREKLFF. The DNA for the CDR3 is TGTGCCAGCACCGGCAAGGGGGACAGGGAAAAACTGTTTTTT.

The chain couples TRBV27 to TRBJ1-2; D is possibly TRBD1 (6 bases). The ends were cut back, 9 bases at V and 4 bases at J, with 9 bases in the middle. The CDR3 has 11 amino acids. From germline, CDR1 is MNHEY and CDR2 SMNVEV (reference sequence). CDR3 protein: CAREGGYGYTF. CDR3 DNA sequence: TGTGCCAGAGAGGGGGGCTATGGCTACACCTTC.

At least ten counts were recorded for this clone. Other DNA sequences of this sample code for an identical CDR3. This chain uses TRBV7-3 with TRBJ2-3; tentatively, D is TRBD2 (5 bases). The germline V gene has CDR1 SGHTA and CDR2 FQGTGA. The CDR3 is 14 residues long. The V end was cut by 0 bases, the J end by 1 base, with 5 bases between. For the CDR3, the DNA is TGTGCCAGCAGCTTAACGGGAGGCACAGATACGCAGTATTTT. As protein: CASSLTGGTDTQYF.

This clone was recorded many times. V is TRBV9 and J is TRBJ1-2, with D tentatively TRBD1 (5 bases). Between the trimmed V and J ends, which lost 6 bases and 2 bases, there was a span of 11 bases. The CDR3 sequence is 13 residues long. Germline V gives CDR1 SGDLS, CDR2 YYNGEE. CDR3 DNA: TGTGCCAGCACTCGGGACGGAAACTATGGCTACACCTTC. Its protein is CASTRDGNYGYTF.

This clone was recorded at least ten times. The CDR3 here is CASSVDPQGADEQYF. Here the CDR3 DNA reads TGTGCCAGCAGCGTAGATCCACAGGGGGCGGACGAGCAGTACTTC. The rearrangement joins TRBV9 to TRBJ2-7, with 9 bases lining up with TRBD1. Germline V gene lookup returns CDR1 SGDLS and CDR2 YYNGEE. The CDR3 covers 15 residues. V shed 0 bases and J 5 bases; nucleotides not matched to a gene: 6. Drawing the rest from reference TRBV9 and TRBJ2-7, the complete variable domain is DSGVTQTPKHLITATGQRVTLRCSPRSGDLSVYWYQQSLDQGLQFLIQYYNGEERAKGNILERFSAQQFPDLHSELNLSSLELGDSALYFCASSVDPQGADEQYFGPGTRLTVT.

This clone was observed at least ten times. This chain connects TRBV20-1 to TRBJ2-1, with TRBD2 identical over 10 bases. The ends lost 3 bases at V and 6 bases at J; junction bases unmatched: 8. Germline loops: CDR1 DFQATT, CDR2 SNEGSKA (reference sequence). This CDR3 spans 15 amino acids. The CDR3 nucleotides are TGCAGTGCTAGTCCCAGCGGGAGGGAGGTCAATGAGCAGTTCTTC. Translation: CSASPSGREVNEQFF.

CDR3 sequence (DNA): TGCAGTGCAGGCCCCAACAGCAAATCTGAAGCTTTCTTT. It is translated as CSAGPNSKSEAFF. The chain employs TRBV20-1 and TRBJ1-1; D unresolved. The CDR3 covers 13 residues. The germline V gene has CDR1 DFQATT and CDR2 SNEGSKA (reference sequence). Trimming left V 6 bases short and J 6 bases short, with 17 bases between.

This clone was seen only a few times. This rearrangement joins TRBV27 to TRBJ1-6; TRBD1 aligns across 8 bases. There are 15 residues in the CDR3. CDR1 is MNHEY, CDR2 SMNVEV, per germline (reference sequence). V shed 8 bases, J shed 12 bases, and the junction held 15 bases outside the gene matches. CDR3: CASSRGIGRGLPLHF. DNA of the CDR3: TGTGCCAGCTCTCGGGGCATCGGCAGGGGGCTACCCCTCCACTTT.

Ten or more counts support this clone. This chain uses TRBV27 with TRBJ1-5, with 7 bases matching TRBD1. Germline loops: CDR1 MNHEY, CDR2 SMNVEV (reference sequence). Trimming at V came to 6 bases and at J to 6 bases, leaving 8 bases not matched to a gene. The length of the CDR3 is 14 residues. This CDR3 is CASSLYNRGQPQHF. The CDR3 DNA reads TGTGCCAGCAGCCTATACAACAGGGGTCAGCCCCAGCATTTT.

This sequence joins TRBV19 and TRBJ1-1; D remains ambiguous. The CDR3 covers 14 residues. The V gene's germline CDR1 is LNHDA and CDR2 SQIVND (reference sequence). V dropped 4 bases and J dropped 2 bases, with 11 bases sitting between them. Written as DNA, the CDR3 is TGTGCCAGTAGTAGCTGGACCCTAAACACTGAAGCTTTCTTT. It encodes CASSSWTLNTEAFF. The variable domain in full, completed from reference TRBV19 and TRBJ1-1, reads DGGITQSPKYLFRKEGQNVTLSCEQNLNHDAMYWYRQDPGQGLRLIYYSQIVNDFQKGDIAEGYSVSREKKESFPLTVTSAQKNPTAFYLCASSSWTLNTEAFFGQGTRLTVV.

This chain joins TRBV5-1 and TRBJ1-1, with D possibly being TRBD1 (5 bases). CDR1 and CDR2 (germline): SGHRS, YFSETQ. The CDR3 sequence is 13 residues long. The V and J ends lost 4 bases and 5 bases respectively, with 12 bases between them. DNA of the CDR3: TGCGCCAGCAGCCCTGGACATGGGACTGAAGCTTTCTTT. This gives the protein CASSPGHGTEAFF.

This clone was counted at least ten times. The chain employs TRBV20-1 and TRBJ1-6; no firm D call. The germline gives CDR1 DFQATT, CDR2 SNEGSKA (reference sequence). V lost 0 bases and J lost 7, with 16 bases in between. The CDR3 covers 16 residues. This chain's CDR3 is CSARDSIGVVNSPLHF. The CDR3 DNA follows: TGCAGTGCTAGAGATTCCATCGGAGTAGTCAATTCACCCCTCCACTTT.

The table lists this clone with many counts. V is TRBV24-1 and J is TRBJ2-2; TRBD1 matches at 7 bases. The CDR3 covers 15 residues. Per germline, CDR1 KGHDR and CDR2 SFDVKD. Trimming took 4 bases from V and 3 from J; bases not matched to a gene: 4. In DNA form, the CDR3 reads TGTGCCACCAGTGACACCGACAGGGACACCGGGGAGCTGTTTTTT. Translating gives CATSDTDRDTGELFF.

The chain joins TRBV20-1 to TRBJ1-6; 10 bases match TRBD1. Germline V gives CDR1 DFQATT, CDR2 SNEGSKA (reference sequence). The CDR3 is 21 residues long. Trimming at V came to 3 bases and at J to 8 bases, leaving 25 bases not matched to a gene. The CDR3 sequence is CSARVDLGGTGAPILYSPLHF. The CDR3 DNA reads TGCAGTGCTAGGGTAGATTTGGGGGGGACAGGGGCGCCTATTCTCTATTCACCCCTCCACTTT.

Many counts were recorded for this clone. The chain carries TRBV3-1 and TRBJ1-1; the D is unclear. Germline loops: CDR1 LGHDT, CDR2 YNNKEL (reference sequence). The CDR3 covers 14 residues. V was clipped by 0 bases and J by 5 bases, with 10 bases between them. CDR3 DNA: TGTGCCAGCAGCCAAGATCTCCGGAGGACTGAAGCTTTCTTT. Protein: CASSQDLRRTEAFF. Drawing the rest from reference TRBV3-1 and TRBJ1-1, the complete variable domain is DTAVSQTPKYLVTQMGNDKSIKCEQNLGHDTMYWYKQDSKKFLKIMFSYNNKELIINETVPNRFSPKSPDKAHLNLHINSLELGDSAVYFCASSQDLRRTEAFFGQGTRLTVV.

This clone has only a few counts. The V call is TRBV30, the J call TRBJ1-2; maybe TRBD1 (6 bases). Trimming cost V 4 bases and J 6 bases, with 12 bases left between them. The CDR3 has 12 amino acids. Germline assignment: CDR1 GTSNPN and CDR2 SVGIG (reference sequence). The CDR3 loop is CAWNDRTDGYTF. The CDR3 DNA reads TGTGCCTGGAATGACAGGACGGATGGCTACACCTTC.